This T cell receptor beta chain was recovered during a study of molecular identifiers for immune sequencing clone quantification. This clonotype showed up many times. TCRdb ran MiXCR on the PCR reads and lists one entry per CDR3 protein. The sample holds about half a million distinct CDR3 sequences; around 25% are singletons and the top ten take under 0.8%. Naive CD8 T cells underwent sorting with the CD8+CD4-CCR7+CD45RA+ definition. The CDR3 totals 14 residues. V lost 7 bases and J lost 10; bases outside the gene matches: 9. Germline V gene sequence: CDR1 MNHEY, CDR2 SVGAGI. This TCR came from a human donor in good health. Some libraries in this study had Jurkat cell RNA spiked in. Sequenced input: naive CD8+ T cells from blood, with Jurkat cell RNA spiked in. The sample's subset: FACS-sorted CD8+CD4-CCR7+CD45RA+ naive T cells. The chain combines TRBV6-5 with TRBJ1-6; 8 bases map to TRBD1. The CDR3 bases are TGTGCCAGCAACGGACAGGGTGTTCGGTCACCCCTCCACTTT. This translates into CASNGQGVRSPLHF.